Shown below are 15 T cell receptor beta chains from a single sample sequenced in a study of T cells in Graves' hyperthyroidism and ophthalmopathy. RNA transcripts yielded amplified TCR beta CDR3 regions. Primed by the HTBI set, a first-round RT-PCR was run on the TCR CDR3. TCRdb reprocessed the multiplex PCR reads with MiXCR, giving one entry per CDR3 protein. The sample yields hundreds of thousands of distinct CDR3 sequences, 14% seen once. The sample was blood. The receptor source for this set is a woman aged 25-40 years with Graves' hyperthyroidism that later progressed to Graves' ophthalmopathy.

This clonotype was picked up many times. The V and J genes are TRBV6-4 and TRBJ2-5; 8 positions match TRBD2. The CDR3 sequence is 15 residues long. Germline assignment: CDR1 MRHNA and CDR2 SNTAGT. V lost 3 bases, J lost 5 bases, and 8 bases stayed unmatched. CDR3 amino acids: CASSETSGATETQYF. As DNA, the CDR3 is TGTGCCAGCAGTGAAACTAGCGGAGCTACGGAGACCCAGTACTTC.

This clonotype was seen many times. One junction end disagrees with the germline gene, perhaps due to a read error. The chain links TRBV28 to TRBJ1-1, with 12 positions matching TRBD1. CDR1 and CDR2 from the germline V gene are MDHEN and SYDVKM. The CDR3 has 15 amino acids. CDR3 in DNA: TGCGTCGCCGCGGGACAGGGGGCGCAGCAGACTGAAGCTTTCTTT. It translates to CVAAGQGAQQTEAFF.

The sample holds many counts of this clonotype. This CDR3 reads CASRLGLAGDNEQFF. Written as DNA, the CDR3 is TGTGCCAGCAGGTTGGGACTAGCGGGGGACAATGAGCAGTTCTTC. V gene TRBV28 combines with J gene TRBJ2-1; TRBD2 matches at 14 bases. Germline V lookup: CDR1 MDHEN, CDR2 SYDVKM. The CDR3 length is 15 residues. The junction had 3 bases not matched to a gene; V was cut back by 6 bases and J by 5 bases.

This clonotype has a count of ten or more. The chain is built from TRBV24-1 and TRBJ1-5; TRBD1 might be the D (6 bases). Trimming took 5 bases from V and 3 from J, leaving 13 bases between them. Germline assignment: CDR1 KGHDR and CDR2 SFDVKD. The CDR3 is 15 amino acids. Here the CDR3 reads CATSGLGGINQPQHF. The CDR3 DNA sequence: TGTGCCACCAGTGGCTTAGGGGGGATCAATCAGCCCCAGCATTTT.

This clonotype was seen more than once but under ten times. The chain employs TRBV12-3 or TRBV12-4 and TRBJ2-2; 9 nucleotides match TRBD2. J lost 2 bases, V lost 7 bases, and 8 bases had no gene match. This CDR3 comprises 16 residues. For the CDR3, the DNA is TGTGCCAGCACTCCTCTAGCGGGGATAAACACCGGGGAGCTGTTTTTT. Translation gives CASTPLAGINTGELFF.

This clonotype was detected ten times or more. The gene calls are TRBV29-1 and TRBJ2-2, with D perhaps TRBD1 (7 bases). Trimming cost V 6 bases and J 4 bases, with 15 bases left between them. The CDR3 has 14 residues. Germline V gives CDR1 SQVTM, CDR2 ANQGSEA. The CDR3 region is CSVGGGAGTGELFF. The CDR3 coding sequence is TGCAGCGTCGGAGGGGGCGCCGGCACCGGGGAGCTGTTTTTT.

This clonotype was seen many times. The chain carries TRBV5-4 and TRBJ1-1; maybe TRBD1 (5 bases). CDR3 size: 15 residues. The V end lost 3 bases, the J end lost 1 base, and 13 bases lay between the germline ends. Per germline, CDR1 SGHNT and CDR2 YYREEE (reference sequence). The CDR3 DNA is TGTGCCAGCAGCTGGGGCTGGACGGAGAACACTGAAGCTTTCTTT. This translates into CASSWGWTENTEAFF.

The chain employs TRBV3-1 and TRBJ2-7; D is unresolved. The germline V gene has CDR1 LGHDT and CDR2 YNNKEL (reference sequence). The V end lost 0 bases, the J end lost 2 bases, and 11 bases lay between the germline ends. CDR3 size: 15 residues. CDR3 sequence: CASSQEDSLAYEQYF. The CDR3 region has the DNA TGTGCCAGCAGCCAAGAGGATAGCTTGGCCTACGAGCAGTACTTC.

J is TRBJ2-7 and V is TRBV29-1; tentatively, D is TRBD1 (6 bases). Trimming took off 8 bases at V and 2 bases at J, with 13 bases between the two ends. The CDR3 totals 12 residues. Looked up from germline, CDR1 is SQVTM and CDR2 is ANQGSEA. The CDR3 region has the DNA TGCAGCACGTGGGACACCCCCTACGAGCAGTACTTC. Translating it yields CSTWDTPYEQYF.

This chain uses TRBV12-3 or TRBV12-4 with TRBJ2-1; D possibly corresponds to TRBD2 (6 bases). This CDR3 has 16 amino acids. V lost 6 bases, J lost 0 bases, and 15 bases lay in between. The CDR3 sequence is CASRPGGRGSYNEQFF. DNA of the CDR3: TGTGCCAGCAGACCCGGGGGTAGAGGCTCCTACAATGAGCAGTTCTTC.

The CDR3, as DNA: TGCAGCGTACCGCCTACGGGGGACGGGGAGTGCTACGAGCAGTACTTC. The encoded protein is CSVPPTGDGECYEQYF. V and J are TRBV29-1 and TRBJ2-7; maybe TRBD2 (6 bases). The CDR3 length is 16 residues. V dropped 6 bases and J dropped 3 bases, with 24 bases sitting between them. Germline-derived CDR1 and CDR2 are SQVTM and ANQGSEA.

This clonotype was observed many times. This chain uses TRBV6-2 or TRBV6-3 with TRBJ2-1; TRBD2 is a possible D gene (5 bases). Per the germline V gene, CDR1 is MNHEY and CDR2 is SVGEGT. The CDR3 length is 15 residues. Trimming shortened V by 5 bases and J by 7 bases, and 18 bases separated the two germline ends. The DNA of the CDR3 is TGTGCCAGCAGTCTCTGGGAGTTCTTTCGGAATGAGCAGTTCTTC. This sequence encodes CASSLWEFFRNEQFF.

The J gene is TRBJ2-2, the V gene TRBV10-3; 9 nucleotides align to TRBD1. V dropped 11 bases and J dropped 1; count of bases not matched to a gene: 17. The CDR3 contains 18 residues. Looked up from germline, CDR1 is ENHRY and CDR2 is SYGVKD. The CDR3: CAVEPGQGASLNTGELFF. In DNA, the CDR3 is TGTGCCGTTGAACCGGGACAGGGAGCCTCCCTGAACACCGGGGAGCTGTTTTTT.

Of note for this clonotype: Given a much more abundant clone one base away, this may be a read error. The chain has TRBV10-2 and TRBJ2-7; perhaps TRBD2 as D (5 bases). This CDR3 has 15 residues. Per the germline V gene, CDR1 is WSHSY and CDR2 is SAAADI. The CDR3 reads CAGSHRTGDPYEQYF. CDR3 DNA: TGCGCCGGCAGTCATCGGACTGGCGACCCCTACGAGCAGTACTTC.

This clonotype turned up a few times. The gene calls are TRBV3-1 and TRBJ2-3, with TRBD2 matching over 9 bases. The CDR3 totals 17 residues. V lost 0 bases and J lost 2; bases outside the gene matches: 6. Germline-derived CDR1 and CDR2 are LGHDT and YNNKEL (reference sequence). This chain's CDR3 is CASSQDYSGSYTDTQYF. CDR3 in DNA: TGTGCCAGCAGCCAAGACTATAGCGGGAGCTACACAGATACGCAGTATTTT.